The 20 T cell receptor beta chains given below trace back to one sample, sequenced in a study of cytomegalovirus exposure and HLA in healthy donors. PCR involved 60 Vbeta and 13 Jbeta primers. Libraries were prepared by immunoSEQ multiplex PCR; TCRdb keeps only in-frame clonotypes and omits some of them. This sample has some 210,000 clones, with roughly four fifths found just once. Sequenced material: PBMCs. Every receptor here comes from a young woman in good health and CMV-seropositive.

The chain is built from TRBV6-6 and TRBJ2-5; tentatively, D is TRBD1 (5 bases). Per the germline V gene, CDR1 is MNHNY and CDR2 is SVGAGI (reference sequence). The CDR3 is 15 residues long. Trimming shortened V by 5 bases and J by 4 bases, and 17 bases separated the two germline ends. The DNA for the CDR3 is TGTGCCAGCAGTGACAAACAGGTTAGGGGAGAGACCCAGTACTTC. This gives the protein CASSDKQVRGETQYF.

The chain joins TRBV10-3 to TRBJ2-7; weak D call: TRBD2 (7 bases). Trimming pared 7 bases from V and 1 base from J, leaving 14 bases between. Germline V lookup: CDR1 ENHRY, CDR2 SYGVKD. The CDR3 is made up of 14 amino acids. The CDR3 region is CAITGGGASYEQYF. CDR3 nucleotides: TGTGCCATCACTGGAGGGGGGGCGTCCTACGAGCAGTACTTC.

V and J are TRBV5-1 and TRBJ1-3; no firm D call. Trimming removed 0 bases from V and 8 bases from J, with 15 bases in between. CDR3 length equals 15 residues. Germline CDR1 SGHRS, CDR2 YFSETQ. CDR3 protein: CASSLEVPVRDTIYF. Written as DNA, the CDR3 is TGCGCCAGCAGCTTGGAAGTCCCCGTTCGAGACACCATATATTTT. The whole variable domain, remainder taken from reference TRBV5-1 and TRBJ1-3, is KAGVTQTPRYLIKTRGQQVTLSCSPISGHRSVSWYQQTPGQGLQFLFEYFSETQRNKGNFPGRFSGRQFSNSRSEMNVSTLELGDSALYLCASSLEVPVRDTIYFGEGSWLTVV.

V and J are TRBV28 and TRBJ1-2, with TRBD1 as a possible D gene (6 bases). Germline V gene lookup returns CDR1 MDHEN and CDR2 SYDVKM. The CDR3 runs to 14 residues. Trimming pared 0 bases from V and 5 bases from J, leaving 10 bases between. The CDR3 DNA is TGTGCCAGCAGTTTATGGAGGGGGACGTATGGCTACACCTTC. It is translated as CASSLWRGTYGYTF.

V usage is TRBV2 and J usage is TRBJ1-5; D is unclear. Trimming stripped 7 bases from V and 0 bases from J, with 13 bases between. CDR1 and CDR2 from the germline V gene are SNHLY and FYNNEI. This CDR3 comprises 15 residues. The chain's CDR3 is CASTREADSNQPQHF. The CDR3 DNA reads as TGTGCCAGCACCCGTGAGGCGGATAGCAATCAGCCCCAGCATTTT.

The rearrangement uses TRBV28 and TRBJ1-2; D is possibly TRBD1 (5 bases). The CDR3 totals 14 residues. The germline gives CDR1 MDHEN, CDR2 SYDVKM. Deletions cut 4 bases from V and 5 bases from J, with 14 bases between. The CDR3 loop reads CASSSGLPLYGYTF. The CDR3 DNA follows: TGTGCCAGCAGTTCGGGACTGCCTCTTTATGGCTACACCTTC.

V and J are TRBV2 and TRBJ1-6; 11 bases align to TRBD1. Unmatched junction bases numbered 10, after V lost 3 bases and J lost 6 bases. The CDR3 runs 18 residues. Germline V lookup: CDR1 SNHLY, CDR2 FYNNEI. The CDR3 reads CASSEAGGQGAFNSPLHF. The CDR3 region has the DNA TGTGCCAGCAGTGAGGCAGGAGGACAGGGGGCTTTTAATTCACCCCTCCACTTT.

This chain uses TRBV6-1 with TRBJ2-7, with a possible D match to TRBD1 (5 bases). The length of the CDR3 is 14 residues. The germline CDR1 and CDR2 sequences are MNHNS and SASEGT. V gave up 6 bases and J gave up 1 base, with 13 bases separating them. The CDR3 is CASRVQGGSYEQYF. CDR3 bases: TGTGCCAGCAGGGTCCAGGGTGGGTCCTACGAGCAGTACTTC.

The rearrangement uses TRBV28 and TRBJ2-7; no clear D. This CDR3 has 16 residues. Germline V gene lookup returns CDR1 MDHEN and CDR2 SYDVKM. V lost 3 bases and J 3 bases, leaving 18 bases between the germline ends. In DNA, the CDR3 is TGTGCCAGCAGTTTCTCGCCTCTTGAATTCGGCTACGAGCAGTACTTC. Protein product: CASSFSPLEFGYEQYF.

The chain recombines TRBV30 with TRBJ2-5, with TRBD2 identical over 8 bases. The CDR3 is 12 amino acids. J was trimmed by 5 bases and V by 4 bases; bases with no gene match: 3. CDR1 is GTSNPN and CDR2 is SVGIG in the germline V gene (reference sequence). CDR3 sequence: CAWNPGGETQYF. In DNA form, the CDR3 reads TGTGCCTGGAATCCGGGGGGGGAGACCCAGTACTTC.

The chain has TRBV4-3 and TRBJ2-6; D is undetermined. In germline, CDR1 is LGHNA, CDR2 YSLEER. V lost 1 base and J 5 bases, leaving 6 bases between the germline ends. CDR3 length: 14 amino acids. CDR3 DNA sequence: TGCGCCAGCAGCCAAGGGCATAGGGCCAACGTCCTGACTTTC. Translated: CASSQGHRANVLTF.

The chain links TRBV6-4 to TRBJ1-1, with TRBD1 identical over 12 bases. The germline V gene encodes CDR1 MRHNA and CDR2 SNTAGT. The CDR3 sequence is 15 residues long. V lost 4 bases to trimming and J lost 2 bases; unmatched junction nucleotides: 2. The DNA of the CDR3 is TGTGCCAGCAGTGCCGGGACAGGGGGCAACACTGAAGCTTTCTTT. Translated: CASSAGTGGNTEAFF.

Written as DNA, the CDR3 is TGTGCCAGCAGCTTAGATCCGGACAGGGGAATTCAGCCCCAGCATTTT. Translating it yields CASSLDPDRGIQPQHF. The rearrangement uses TRBV7-9 and TRBJ1-5, with 9 bases matching TRBD1. Germline assignment: CDR1 SEHNR and CDR2 FQNEAQ (reference sequence). This CDR3 contains 16 residues. After removal of 1 base from V and 6 bases from J, the junction contained 7 bases not matched to a gene. The variable domain in full, with the rest retrieved from reference TRBV7-9 and TRBJ1-5, is DTGVSQNPRHKITKRGQNVTFRCDPISEHNRLYWYRQTLGQGPEFLTYFQNEAQLEKSRLLSDRFSAERPKGSFSTLEIQRTEQGDSAMYLCASSLDPDRGIQPQHFGDGTRLSIL.

The chain carries TRBV5-1 and TRBJ2-5; D perhaps matches TRBD2 (7 bases). The CDR3 sequence is 15 residues long. The V gene lost 2 bases and the J gene lost 4 bases, with 15 bases spanning the gap. Looked up from germline, CDR1 is SGHRS and CDR2 is YFSETQ. The DNA of the CDR3 is TGCGCCAGCAGCTTTGGGGACATAGCGGGAGAGACCCAGTACTTC. Translation: CASSFGDIAGETQYF.

To note about this clone: The same CDR3 can be traced to other DNA sequences in this sample. V usage is TRBV7-2 and J usage is TRBJ2-7; 9 nucleotides agree with TRBD1. The length of the CDR3 is 14 residues. V trimming: 5 bases; J trimming: 4 bases; junction bases outside the gene matches: 6. Germline CDR1 SGHTA, CDR2 FQGNSA. The CDR3 protein is CASSPDRGLYEQYF. CDR3 in DNA: TGTGCCAGCAGCCCCGACAGGGGGTTGTACGAGCAGTACTTC. Full variable domain (rest looked up from reference TRBV7-2 and TRBJ2-7): GAGVSQSPSNKVTEKGKDVELRCDPISGHTALYWYRQSLGQGLEFLIYFQGNSAPDKSGLPSDRFSAERTGGSVSTLTIQRTQQEDSAVYLCASSPDRGLYEQYFGPGTRLTVT.

The chain has TRBV7-8 and TRBJ2-7, with a possible D match to TRBD2 (7 bases). The CDR3 spans 18 residues. The V end was cut by 6 bases, the J end by 3 bases, with 27 bases between. Germline V gene sequence: CDR1 SGHVS, CDR2 FQNEAQ. The chain's CDR3 is CASSPVGGRGAVLYEQYF. The CDR3 region has the DNA TGTGCCAGCAGTCCAGTGGGGGGCCGGGGGGCGGTTCTCTACGAGCAGTACTTC.

This clone was seen a few times. The gene calls are TRBV30 and TRBJ2-3; 9 bases match TRBD2. The V segment lost 2 bases and the J segment 3 bases; nucleotides outside the gene matches: 6. CDR1 and CDR2 (germline): GTSNPN, SVGIG (reference sequence). This CDR3 comprises 15 residues. CDR3 in DNA: TGTGCCTGGAGTCGGACTAGCGTCATGACAGATACGCAGTATTTT. Its translation is CAWSRTSVMTDTQYF.

The chain has TRBV7-2 and TRBJ2-2, with D perhaps matching TRBD1 (7 bases). The CDR3 loop spans 15 amino acids. Per germline, CDR1 SGHTA and CDR2 FQGNSA. Trimming stripped 5 bases from V and 8 bases from J, with 18 bases between. Here the CDR3 DNA reads TGTGCCAGCAGCCTATGGAGGGGGCGCTCGGGGGAGCTGTTTTTT. This gives the protein CASSLWRGRSGELFF.

V gene TRBV14 combines with J gene TRBJ2-3; tentatively, D is TRBD2 (6 bases). Trimming took 0 bases from V and 1 from J, leaving 20 bases between them. The CDR3 spans 19 residues. CDR1 SGHDN and CDR2 FVKESK come from the germline V gene. The CDR3: CASSQDWFGGAYGTDTQYF. The CDR3 DNA reads as TGTGCCAGCAGCCAAGATTGGTTCGGGGGAGCCTACGGCACAGATACGCAGTATTTT.

About this clone itself: Since the CDR3 does not end with the conserved phenylalanine or tryptophan, this likely comes from a read error. The DNA is omitted, as the CDR3 cannot be located on it reliably, and the CDR3 follows TCRdb's listing. The chain recombines TRBV12-5 with TRBJ1-2; the tabulated D call, TRBD1, remains unverified against the DNA. Per germline, CDR1 LGHNT and CDR2 FRNRAP. The CDR3 is made up of 12 amino acids, end residues included. CDR3 protein: CASGPALTGILG.